This T cell receptor (beta chain) is drawn from a study of CD8 T cells in ankylosing spondylitis. Study observations and caveats: The study identified a TCR beta motif of roughly eight highly homologous variants that appeared characteristic of ankylosing spondylitis blood. A CD8+ phenotype characterized the disease-linked clones, which were relatively rare in peripheral blood. Disease-linked clones reportedly showed significant enrichment in matched ankylosing spondylitis synovial fluid.

In making TCR beta libraries, quantitative 5'-RACE with molecular barcodes was used. One entry per CDR3 protein results from TCRdb running MiXCR on the 5' RACE reads. In the table there are around 150,000 distinct CDR3 sequences, around 6.6% of which are singletons. Remarks on this clonotype: Its target is unknown.

The CDR3 contains 15 residues. With V trimmed by 3 bases and J by 5 bases, 8 bases remained unmatched. V is TRBV12-3 or TRBV12-4 and J is TRBJ2-5, with TRBD1 matching over 8 bases. The specimen was blood, either unsorted or a sorted T cell fraction (not recorded which). The source is a female donor with ankylosing spondylitis or in good health (not recorded which). CDR3 nucleotides: TGTGCCAGCAGTTTGCCCCCAGGGGGCAACGAGACCCAGTACTTC. The encoded protein is CASSLPPGGNETQYF.